This is a list of T cell receptor beta chains from one sample in a study of post-analysis software for immune sequencing data. Using its own MiXCR run on the PCR reads, TCRdb lists one record per CDR3 protein. The sample includes about 770,000 distinct CDR3 sequences, about 45% of them seen just once. The specimen sequenced was blood. The receptors were sampled from a girl aged 5-17 years with multiple sclerosis. CDR3s include the opening cysteine and the closing phenylalanine or tryptophan. A D gene is named only where the DNA matches it firmly. Clone size appears in some rows only: once, few, many, or a class for an expanded clone.

j_call: TRBJ2-1; clone_size: few; v_call: TRBV29-1; d_call: NA; cdr3_aa: CSVGLEGRDEQFF; cdr3_nt: TGCAGCGTTGGACTAGAGGGGCGGGATGAGCAGTTCTTC
j_call: TRBJ2-1; clone_size: NA; v_call: TRBV4-1; d_call: NA; cdr3_aa: CASSHGGGGPNEQFF; cdr3_nt: TGCGCCAGCAGCCATGGAGGGGGGGGCCCCAATGAGCAGTTCTTC
j_call: TRBJ2-1; clone_size: few; v_call: TRBV6-5; d_call: NA; cdr3_aa: CASRVYRDSYNEQFF; cdr3_nt: TGTGCCAGCAGAGTATACCGGGATTCATACAATGAGCAGTTCTTC
j_call: TRBJ2-3; clone_size: NA; v_call: TRBV20-1; d_call: NA; cdr3_aa: CSARGLRGRAGTDTQYF; cdr3_nt: TGCAGTGCTAGAGGTCTCAGGGGCCGGGCGGGCACAGATACGCAGTATTTT
j_call: TRBJ2-7; clone_size: NA; v_call: TRBV6-5; d_call: NA; cdr3_aa: CASSYSTAGTYEQYF; cdr3_nt: TGTGCCAGCAGTTACTCGACGGCCGGAACCTACGAGCAGTACTTC
j_call: TRBJ2-1; clone_size: once; v_call: TRBV4-1; d_call: NA; cdr3_aa: CASSQDAFTEAFF; cdr3_nt: TGCGCCAGCAGCCAAGATGCGTTCACTGAAGCTTTCTTC
j_call: TRBJ1-5; clone_size: NA; v_call: TRBV28; d_call: NA; cdr3_aa: CASRGPLHSNQPQHF; cdr3_nt: TGTGCCAGCAGAGGACCACTCCATAGCAATCAGCCCCAGCATTTT
j_call: TRBJ2-2; clone_size: NA; v_call: TRBV18; d_call: TRBD1; cdr3_aa: CASSRQGMNTGELFF; cdr3_nt: TGTGCCAGCTCACGACAGGGGATGAACACCGGGGAGCTGTTTTTT
j_call: TRBJ1-1; clone_size: NA; v_call: TRBV5-1; d_call: TRBD1; cdr3_aa: CASSLGQGRSEAFF; cdr3_nt: TGCGCCAGCAGCTTGGGACAGGGGAGGTCTGAAGCTTTCTTT
j_call: TRBJ1-2; clone_size: NA; v_call: TRBV9; d_call: NA; cdr3_aa: CASSLEGSLIGGYTF; cdr3_nt: TGTGCCAGCAGCCTCGAGGGGTCGCTGATCGGGGGCTACACCTTC
j_call: TRBJ2-5; clone_size: few; v_call: TRBV19; d_call: NA; cdr3_aa: CASSTPGNQETQYF; cdr3_nt: TGTGCCAGTAGTACGCCGGGAAATCAAGAGACCCAGTACTTC
j_call: TRBJ2-7; clone_size: few; v_call: TRBV20-1; d_call: TRBD2; cdr3_aa: CSARDLGLGGYEQYF; cdr3_nt: TGCAGTGCTAGAGACCTGGGACTAGGGGGCTACGAGCAGTACTTC
j_call: TRBJ1-2; clone_size: few; v_call: TRBV6-1; d_call: NA; cdr3_aa: CASSENGQTTYGYTF; cdr3_nt: TGTGCCAGCAGTGAAAATGGACAGACAACCTATGGCTACACCTTC
j_call: TRBJ2-7; clone_size: NA; v_call: TRBV12-3/TRBV12-4; d_call: TRBD2; cdr3_aa: CASSFSAGVIEQYF; cdr3_nt: TGTGCCAGCAGTTTCTCGGCGGGAGTAATCGAGCAGTACTTC
j_call: TRBJ1-2; clone_size: NA; v_call: TRBV10-3; d_call: NA; cdr3_aa: CATRQGDYGYTF; cdr3_nt: TGTGCCACGCGGCAGGGAGACTATGGCTACACCTTC
j_call: TRBJ1-6; clone_size: NA; v_call: TRBV4-1; d_call: NA; cdr3_aa: CASSPARGGGNSPLHF; cdr3_nt: TGCGCCAGCTCCCCAGCCCGCGGGGGCGGGAATTCACCCCTCCACTTT
j_call: TRBJ2-7; clone_size: few; v_call: TRBV20-1; d_call: TRBD2; cdr3_aa: CSAKTSGIVYEQYF; cdr3_nt: TGCAGTGCTAAGACTAGCGGGATAGTCTACGAGCAGTACTTC
j_call: TRBJ2-2; clone_size: few; v_call: TRBV11-2; d_call: NA; cdr3_aa: CASSFSGGAGTGELFF; cdr3_nt: TGTGCCAGCAGCTTCTCCGGGGGCGCGGGCACCGGGGAGCTGTTTTTT
j_call: TRBJ2-1; clone_size: NA; v_call: TRBV18; d_call: NA; cdr3_aa: CATTSSSYNEQFF; cdr3_nt: TGTGCCACCACATCCAGCTCCTACAATGAGCAGTTCTTC
j_call: TRBJ2-1; clone_size: few; v_call: TRBV20-1; d_call: NA; cdr3_aa: CSAEGRSSYNEQFF; cdr3_nt: TGCAGTGCGGAAGGCCGAAGCTCCTACAATGAGCAGTTCTTC
j_call: TRBJ2-1; clone_size: NA; v_call: TRBV29-1; d_call: NA; cdr3_aa: CSAVEPGEQFF; cdr3_nt: TGCAGCGCAGTAGAACCGGGGGAGCAGTTCTTC
j_call: TRBJ2-7; clone_size: few; v_call: TRBV11-1; d_call: NA; cdr3_aa: CASSRGPRYSYEQYF; cdr3_nt: TGTGCCAGCAGCAGGGGACCCCGGTATTCCTACGAGCAGTACTTC
j_call: TRBJ1-2; clone_size: NA; v_call: TRBV30; d_call: TRBD1; cdr3_aa: CACTGPRTGGNGYTF; cdr3_nt: TGTGCCTGCACCGGACCTAGGACAGGGGGAAATGGCTACACCTTC
j_call: TRBJ2-5; clone_size: few; v_call: TRBV20-1; d_call: NA; cdr3_aa: CSASNIDRQETQYF; cdr3_nt: TGCAGTGCTAGTAACATCGACCGGCAAGAGACCCAGTACTTC
j_call: TRBJ2-5; clone_size: NA; v_call: TRBV18; d_call: NA; cdr3_aa: CASSTIQETQYF; cdr3_nt: TGTGCCAGCTCAACGATCCAAGAGACCCAGTACTTC
j_call: TRBJ2-7; clone_size: once; v_call: TRBV20-1; d_call: NA; cdr3_aa: CSARGGGTTPYEQYF; cdr3_nt: TGCAGTGCTAGAGGTGGGGGGACCACCCCCTACGAGCAGTACTTC
j_call: TRBJ2-1; clone_size: once; v_call: TRBV20-1; d_call: TRBD2; cdr3_aa: CSAVRGGSGNEQFF; cdr3_nt: TGTAGTGCTGTACGAGGCGGGAGTGGAAATGAGCAGTTCTTC
j_call: TRBJ2-3; clone_size: NA; v_call: TRBV7-8; d_call: NA; cdr3_aa: CASSLKGQGTDTQYF; cdr3_nt: TGTGCCAGCAGCTTAAAAGGGCAGGGCACAGATACGCAGTATTTT
j_call: TRBJ2-1; clone_size: few; v_call: TRBV10-2; d_call: TRBD2; cdr3_aa: CASSLGGTRGVREQFF; cdr3_nt: TGCGCCAGCAGTCTAGGAGGGACTAGGGGTGTACGGGAGCAGTTCTTC
j_call: TRBJ1-2; clone_size: NA; v_call: TRBV6-5; d_call: NA; cdr3_aa: CASSSLDGYTF; cdr3_nt: TGTGCCAGCAGTTCCTTAGATGGCTACACCTTC